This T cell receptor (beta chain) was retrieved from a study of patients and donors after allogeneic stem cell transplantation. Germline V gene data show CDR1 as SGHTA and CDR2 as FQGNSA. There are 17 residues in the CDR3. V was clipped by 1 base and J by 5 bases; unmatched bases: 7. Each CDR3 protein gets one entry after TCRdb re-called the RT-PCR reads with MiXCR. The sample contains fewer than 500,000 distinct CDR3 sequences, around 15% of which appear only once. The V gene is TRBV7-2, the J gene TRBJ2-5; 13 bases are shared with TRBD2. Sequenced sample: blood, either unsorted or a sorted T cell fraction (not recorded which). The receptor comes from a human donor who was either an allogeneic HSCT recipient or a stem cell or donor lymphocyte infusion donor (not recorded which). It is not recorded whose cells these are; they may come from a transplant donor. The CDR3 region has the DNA TGTGCCAGCAGCTTAGTAACTAGCGGGGGGGCCCGGGAGACCCAGTACTTC. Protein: CASSLVTSGGARETQYF.